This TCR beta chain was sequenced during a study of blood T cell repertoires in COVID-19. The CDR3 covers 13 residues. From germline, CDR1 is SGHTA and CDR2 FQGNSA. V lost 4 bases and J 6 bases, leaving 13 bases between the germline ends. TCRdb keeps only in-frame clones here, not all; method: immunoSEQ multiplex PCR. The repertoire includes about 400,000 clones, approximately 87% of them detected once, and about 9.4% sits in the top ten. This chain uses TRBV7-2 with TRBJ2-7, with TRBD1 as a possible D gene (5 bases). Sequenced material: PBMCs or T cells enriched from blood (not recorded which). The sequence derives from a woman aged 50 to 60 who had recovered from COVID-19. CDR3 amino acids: CASSSKGFSEQYF. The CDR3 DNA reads TGTGCCAGCAGCTCAAAGGGGTTTAGCGAGCAGTACTTC.